This T cell receptor (beta chain) was sequenced in a study of blood T cell repertoires in COVID-19. Study overall: COVID-19 samples collected from the United States, Italy and Spain covered acute and convalescent phases. In each case, the material was cDNA or gDNA derived from T cells, B-cell-depleted T cells, or PBMCs.

CDR3 length: 16 residues. Germline V gives CDR1 MDHEN, CDR2 SYDVKM. J was trimmed by 1 base and V by 5 bases; bases with no gene match: 10. Cohort allocation depended upon clinical history that participants reported. Sequenced by immunoSEQ multiplex PCR; TCRdb stores in-frame clones only, minus some. The sample carries 150,000 to 200,000 clones, about 72% recorded once. The chain has TRBV28 and TRBJ2-7; TRBD2 aligns across 8 bases. Sequencing used PBMCs or T cells enriched from blood (not recorded which). This TCR was recovered from a woman aged 45-59 years who had recovered from COVID-19. The DNA for the CDR3 is TGTGCCAGCAGTCCACCGGGGGGGGGACCTTCCTACGAGCAGTACTTC. It translates to CASSPPGGGPSYEQYF.